This T cell receptor beta chain was recovered during a study of shared clonotypes between healthy human individuals. To note about this clone: What it binds is unknown. Other DNA sequences in the sample encode the same CDR3.

Overall study findings and caveats: In the sorted subsets, rarefaction showed sequencing was incomplete despite large depth.

Clones were sequenced by immunoSEQ multiplex PCR, and TCRdb holds only the in-frame ones, with some missing. The data show some 1.5 million clones, with roughly 96% seen just once and approximately 1% held by the top ten. CDR1 and CDR2 from the germline V gene are SGHRS and YFSETQ. This CDR3 is 15 amino acids long. V was cut by 0 bases and J by 1 base, with 8 bases left in between. The chain couples TRBV5-1 to TRBJ2-1; D not resolved. The sequenced sample was naive CD4+ T cells sorted from blood. Subset in this sample: CD45RA+ positively selected. The receptor was derived from a man aged 25 to 40 in good health. The DNA of the CDR3 is TGCGCCAGCAGCTTGGGAGCTGGTTCCTACAATGAGCAGTTCTTC. Translated: CASSLGAGSYNEQFF.